A selection of T cell receptor beta chains follows, all from one sample in a study of cytomegalovirus exposure and HLA in healthy donors. Clones were read by immunoSEQ multiplex PCR, and TCRdb kept only the in-frame ones, dropping some. The sample includes approximately 190,000 clones, 81% seen only once; the top ten take 3.8%. The specimen sequenced was PBMCs. These receptors all come from a middle-aged man in good health and CMV-seronegative. Each CDR3 is given with its conserved first and last residue. The order of the fields is V gene, clone size, D gene, J gene, CDR3 protein, CDR3 DNA. A D gene is named only where the DNA matches it firmly. The size field is filled for only some rows; it gives once, few, many or a size class.

v_gene: TRBV19
abundance: few
d_gene: NA
j_gene: TRBJ1-2
CDR3aa: CASSIPPGDPYGYTF
CDR3nt: TGTGCCAGTAGTATCCCCCCGGGGGACCCCTATGGCTACACCTTC

v_gene: TRBV7-2
abundance: NA
d_gene: NA
j_gene: TRBJ2-2
CDR3aa: CASSTQGLSTGELFF
CDR3nt: TGTGCCAGCAGCACTCAGGGTCTTAGTACCGGGGAGCTGTTTTTT

v_gene: TRBV4-3
abundance: NA
d_gene: NA
j_gene: TRBJ1-2
CDR3aa: CASSQDLRVGYTF
CDR3nt: TGCGCCAGCAGCCAAGATCTGCGTGTGGGCTACACCTTC

v_gene: TRBV6-6
abundance: NA
d_gene: TRBD1
j_gene: TRBJ1-2
CDR3aa: CASSTGTGGVSGGYTF
CDR3nt: TGTGCCAGCAGTACCGGGACAGGGGGCGTTTCTGGTGGCTACACCTTC

v_gene: TRBV2
abundance: NA
d_gene: TRBD1
j_gene: TRBJ1-1
CDR3aa: CASSLQGAYTEAFF
CDR3nt: TGTGCCAGCAGTTTACAGGGGGCCTACACTGAAGCTTTCTTT

v_gene: TRBV29-1
abundance: NA
d_gene: TRBD1
j_gene: TRBJ1-2
CDR3aa: CSVDRGQRANYGYTF
CDR3nt: TGCAGCGTTGATAGGGGACAGAGAGCTAACTATGGCTACACCTTC

v_gene: TRBV10-3
abundance: NA
d_gene: NA
j_gene: TRBJ2-5
CDR3aa: CATGEGQETQYF
CDR3nt: TGTGCCACCGGAGAGGGCCAAGAGACCCAGTACTTC

v_gene: TRBV7-9
abundance: NA
d_gene: TRBD1
j_gene: TRBJ1-1
CDR3aa: CASSPRQGRNTEAFF
CDR3nt: TGTGCCAGCAGCCCCCGACAGGGGAGGAACACTGAAGCTTTCTTT

v_gene: TRBV7-6
abundance: NA
d_gene: NA
j_gene: TRBJ1-1
CDR3aa: CASSLGHPGNTEAFF
CDR3nt: TGTGCCAGCAGCCTGGGACACCCTGGGAACACTGAAGCTTTCTTT

v_gene: TRBV5-1
abundance: NA
d_gene: NA
j_gene: TRBJ2-2
CDR3aa: CASSLLVTGELFF
CDR3nt: TGCGCCAGCAGCCTATTAGTTACCGGGGAGCTGTTTTTT

v_gene: TRBV4-3
abundance: NA
d_gene: NA
j_gene: TRBJ1-2
CDR3aa: CARRYGMGYGYTF
CDR3nt: TGCGCCAGGAGATACGGGATGGGCTATGGCTACACCTTC

v_gene: TRBV6-6
abundance: NA
d_gene: NA
j_gene: TRBJ2-3
CDR3aa: CASIGTTTDTQYF
CDR3nt: TGTGCCAGCATAGGGACAACCACAGATACGCAGTATTTT

v_gene: TRBV19
abundance: NA
d_gene: NA
j_gene: TRBJ2-6
CDR3aa: CASSIRSAGANVLTF
CDR3nt: TGTGCCAGTAGTATCAGAAGTGCTGGGGCCAACGTCCTGACTTTC

v_gene: TRBV10-3
abundance: few
d_gene: TRBD1
j_gene: TRBJ1-4
CDR3aa: CAISSTGKTTNEKLFF
CDR3nt: TGTGCCATCAGTTCGACAGGGAAGACAACTAATGAAAAACTGTTTTTT

v_gene: TRBV27
abundance: NA
d_gene: NA
j_gene: TRBJ2-4
CDR3aa: CASSQSTVAKNIQYF
CDR3nt: TGTGCCAGCAGTCAATCCACTGTAGCCAAAAACATTCAGTACTTC

v_gene: TRBV21-1
abundance: NA
d_gene: NA
j_gene: TRBJ2-5
CDR3aa: CASRTSATQYF
CDR3nt: TGTGCCAGCAGAACTAGTGCGACCCAGTACTTC

v_gene: TRBV7-3
abundance: once
d_gene: TRBD1
j_gene: TRBJ1-4
CDR3aa: CASSLTGGRQNEKLFF
CDR3nt: TGTGCCAGCAGCTTGACAGGGGGTAGGCAGAATGAAAAACTGTTTTTT

v_gene: TRBV9
abundance: NA
d_gene: NA
j_gene: TRBJ1-1
CDR3aa: CASSVDSRANTEAFF
CDR3nt: TGTGCCAGCAGCGTGGACAGTCGGGCGAACACTGAAGCTTTCTTT

v_gene: TRBV15
abundance: NA
d_gene: NA
j_gene: TRBJ1-1
CDR3aa: CATSREPGRGTEAFF
CDR3nt: TGTGCCACCAGCAGAGAACCGGGCCGGGGCACTGAAGCTTTCTTT

v_gene: TRBV15
abundance: NA
d_gene: TRBD2
j_gene: TRBJ2-3
CDR3aa: CATSRGTSGGPTDTQYF
CDR3nt: TGTGCCACCAGCAGGGGGACTAGCGGGGGACCCACAGATACGCAGTATTTT

v_gene: TRBV28
abundance: once
d_gene: NA
j_gene: TRBJ2-1
CDR3aa: CASSFGGLGYNEQFF
CDR3nt: TGTGCCAGCAGTTTTGGGGGCTTAGGCTACAATGAGCAGTTCTTC

v_gene: TRBV7-2
abundance: NA
d_gene: TRBD2
j_gene: TRBJ2-3
CDR3aa: CASSLGLAGGRDTQYF
CDR3nt: TGTGCCAGCAGCTTAGGACTAGCGGGGGGGCGAGATACGCAGTATTTT

v_gene: TRBV28
abundance: once
d_gene: NA
j_gene: TRBJ2-7
CDR3aa: CASSFSTAGYEQYF
CDR3nt: TGTGCCAGCAGTTTCTCCACCGCAGGTTACGAGCAGTACTTC

v_gene: TRBV19
abundance: NA
d_gene: NA
j_gene: TRBJ1-5
CDR3aa: CASSIVGVNQPQHF
CDR3nt: TGTGCCAGTAGCATCGTAGGGGTCAATCAGCCCCAGCATTTT

v_gene: TRBV19
abundance: NA
d_gene: TRBD1
j_gene: TRBJ2-3
CDR3aa: CASKGAGADTQYF
CDR3nt: TGTGCCAGTAAGGGGGCTGGTGCAGATACGCAGTATTTT

v_gene: TRBV4-3
abundance: NA
d_gene: NA
j_gene: TRBJ2-6
CDR3aa: CASSQVLGTGANVLTF
CDR3nt: TGCGCCAGCAGCCAAGTCTTGGGCACTGGGGCCAACGTCCTGACTTTC

v_gene: TRBV2
abundance: NA
d_gene: TRBD2
j_gene: TRBJ2-7
CDR3aa: CASRTGASGTEEQYF
CDR3nt: TGTGCCAGCAGGACCGGGGCTAGCGGTACAGAGGAGCAGTACTTC

v_gene: TRBV15
abundance: NA
d_gene: NA
j_gene: TRBJ2-1
CDR3aa: CATSEFTGWEDEQFF
CDR3nt: TGTGCCACCTCGGAATTCACGGGGTGGGAGGATGAGCAGTTCTTC

v_gene: TRBV11-2
abundance: NA
d_gene: NA
j_gene: TRBJ1-6
CDR3aa: CASSLTLLGSPLHF
CDR3nt: TGTGCCAGCAGCTTGACTTTACTGGGTTCACCCCTCCACTTT